The T cell receptor (beta chain) described here comes from a study of Graves' ophthalmopathy and Graves' hyperthyroidism listed by TCRdb under 2018. About the study as a whole: Peripheral blood samples were taken at the time of initial diagnosis, before any treatment was given. In total, approximately 130 blood samples were TCR-sequenced: around 42 ophthalmopathy, roughly 80 hyperthyroidism and roughly 17 hyperthyroidism-to-ophthalmopathy patients. The study used signatures of the TCR beta repertoire to tell Graves' ophthalmopathy apart from Graves' hyperthyroidism and to predict which patients would progress to ophthalmopathy. In roughly six hyperthyroidism patients, T-cell repertoires of thyroid tissue and blood were compared. The independent validation cohort included about 19 hyperthyroidism patients plus 17 patients who later progressed from hyperthyroidism to ophthalmopathy. To explore V-J signatures distinguishing ophthalmopathy from hyperthyroidism, a discovery set of under 110 patients (about 43 ophthalmopathy, roughly 56 stable hyperthyroidism) was enrolled. Once sampling was done, hyperthyroidism patients were given methimazole at a starting dose of 30 mg daily, while ophthalmopathy patients were given high-dose intravenous methylprednisolone. Overall study outcomes, separate from this receptor: In cross-validation, the 13-signature model distinguished ophthalmopathy from stable hyperthyroidism with about 89% sensitivity and around 84% specificity, while in the test set the corresponding values were around 79% and 71%. Most expanded thyroid clonotypes with frequency above 0.001 were also detected in blood, suggesting blood repertoires may reflect the thyroid immune response. In validation, the model predicted ophthalmopathy progression with 55% to 71% sensitivity and roughly 78% specificity; roughly 11 predicted patients were CT-confirmed with GO in a median of around 6.5 months. Sample size was not predetermined statistically, and investigators were not blinded to group allocation.

The ophthalmopathy patients had moderately to severely active disease, with a Clinical Activity Score of 3 or higher, a NOSPECS grade of 4 or higher, and a disease duration of less than 3 months. Patients with other autoimmune diseases, uncontrolled infections, pregnancy or lactation were excluded. Clinical symptoms, serum thyroxine, TRAb, thyroid ultrasound and orbital computed tomography were used for diagnosis. PBMCs were isolated from around 10 ml of fresh peripheral blood by Ficoll-Paque density gradient centrifugation. Total RNA was extracted using Trizol reagent, and RNA quality was checked on an Agilent 2100 Bioanalyzer. Notes on this clonotype: The antigen it recognizes is unknown. No much larger clonotype is one base removed from it; base qualities were not supplied.

For repertoire sequencing, TCR beta CDR3 regions were amplified from RNA transcripts. A first-round RT-PCR used HTBI primers with the Qiagen OneStep RT-PCR kit, followed by a second-round multiplex PCR, size selection and purification. Sequencing of the libraries was carried out on an Illumina HiSeq2000 in paired-end mode with 100 bp reads. On the authors' methods: SOAPnuke was used for read processing, and reads with adapters, uncalled bases, a mean Phred below 15, or no exact constant-primer or identifier match were discarded. COPE v1.2.5 was used to merge high-quality paired reads. Unique nucleotide sequences were defined as clonotypes and aligned to IMGT TRB V, D and J references using MiTCR v1.1. Analysis was restricted to V-J combinations with a frequency above 0.0001, which covered 98% to 99.2% of repertoires. For each V-J combination, a TCR clonal expansion and chaos score was defined as the ratio of F50 clonal expansion to chaos observed in the TCRdist matrix. Welch's t-statistics and random forest were used to reduce the features to 13 V-J combinations, which were then used as input to a naive Bayes classifier. Thyroid-blood repertoire similarity was quantified with the Morisita-Horn index. In TCRdb, the public reads were trimmed at Q25 with fastp and aligned with MiXCR, with productive beta chains retained. Every CDR3 protein is listed once, alongside the most common genes and DNA of its rows. The V and J calls and clone size come from TCRdb's table, not from the authors' own analysis. In this sample the table shows about 740,000 distinct CDR3 sequences, roughly 40% of which occur a single time. 44% of the sample is taken by the ten largest.

The CDR1 and CDR2 encoded by the germline V gene (reference sequence) are SGHNT and YYREEE. V and J lose 4 bases and 0 bases, and a span of 22 bases separates them. Its CDR3 holds 18 amino acids, cysteine through phenylalanine. The kept DNA is CDR3 alone, 54 bases in frame from the first base. The sequencing sample was made of peripheral blood. The rearrangement joined TRBV5-4 to TRBJ2-5; the D gene is perhaps TRBD1, from 5 matching bases. This clonotype was sampled from an adult man with Graves' ophthalmopathy. CDR3 sequence: CASSRITGRREDQETQYF. The nucleotides read TGTGCCAGCAGCCGTATTACAGGACGCCGTGAGGACCAAGAGACCCAGTACTTC.